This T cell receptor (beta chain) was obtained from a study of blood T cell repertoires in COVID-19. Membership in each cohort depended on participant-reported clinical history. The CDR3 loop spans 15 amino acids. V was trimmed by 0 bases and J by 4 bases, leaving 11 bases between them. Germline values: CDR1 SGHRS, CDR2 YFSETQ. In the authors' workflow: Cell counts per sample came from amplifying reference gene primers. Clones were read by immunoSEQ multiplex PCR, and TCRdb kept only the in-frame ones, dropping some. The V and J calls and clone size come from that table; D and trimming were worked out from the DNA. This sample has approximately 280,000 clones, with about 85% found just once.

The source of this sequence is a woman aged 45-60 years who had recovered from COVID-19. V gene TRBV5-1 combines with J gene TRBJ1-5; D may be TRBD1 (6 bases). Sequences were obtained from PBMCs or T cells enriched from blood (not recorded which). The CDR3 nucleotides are TGCGCCAGCAGCTTGGTAGGGGACAAGAATCAGCCCCAGCATTTT. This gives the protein CASSLVGDKNQPQHF.